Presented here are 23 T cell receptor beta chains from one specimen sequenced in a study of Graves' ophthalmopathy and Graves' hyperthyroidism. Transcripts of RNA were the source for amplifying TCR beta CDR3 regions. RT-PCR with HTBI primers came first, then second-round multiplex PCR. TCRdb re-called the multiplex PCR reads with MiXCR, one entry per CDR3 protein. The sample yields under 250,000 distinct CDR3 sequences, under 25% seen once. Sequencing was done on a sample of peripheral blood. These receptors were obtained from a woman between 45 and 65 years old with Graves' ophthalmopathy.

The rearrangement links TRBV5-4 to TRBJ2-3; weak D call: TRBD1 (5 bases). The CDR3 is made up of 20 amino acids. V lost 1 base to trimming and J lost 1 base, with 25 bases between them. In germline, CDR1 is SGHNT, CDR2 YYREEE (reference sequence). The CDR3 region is CASSLFLRGTLRGGTDTQYF. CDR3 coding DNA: TGTGCCAGCAGCTTGTTCCTCCGTGGCACTCTTAGGGGCGGCACAGATACGCAGTATTTT.

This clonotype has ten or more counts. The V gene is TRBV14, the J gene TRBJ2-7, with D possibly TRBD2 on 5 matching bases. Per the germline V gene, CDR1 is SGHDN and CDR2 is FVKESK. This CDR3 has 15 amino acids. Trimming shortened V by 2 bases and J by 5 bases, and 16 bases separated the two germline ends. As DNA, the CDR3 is TGTGCCAGCAGCCAATTCTTGGACCTCGGGGACGAGCAGTACTTC. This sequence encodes CASSQFLDLGDEQYF.

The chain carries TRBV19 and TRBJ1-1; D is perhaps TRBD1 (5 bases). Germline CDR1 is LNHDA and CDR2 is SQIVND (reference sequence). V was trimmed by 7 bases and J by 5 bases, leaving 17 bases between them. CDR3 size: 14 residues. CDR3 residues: CASIPVRGSTEAFF. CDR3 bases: TGTGCCAGTATTCCAGTCCGGGGGAGTACTGAAGCTTTCTTT.

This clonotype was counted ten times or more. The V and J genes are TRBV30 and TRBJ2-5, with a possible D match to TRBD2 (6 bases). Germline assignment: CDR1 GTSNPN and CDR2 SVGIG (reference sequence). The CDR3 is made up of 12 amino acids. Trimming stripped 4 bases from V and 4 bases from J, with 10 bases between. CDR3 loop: CAWKQAGETQYF. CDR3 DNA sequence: TGTGCCTGGAAACAAGCGGGAGAGACCCAGTACTTC.

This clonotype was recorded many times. The CDR3 sequence: CASTPFGSGNTIYF. As DNA, the CDR3 is TGTGCCAGTACCCCGTTTGGATCTGGAAACACCATATATTTT. The chain joins TRBV19 to TRBJ1-3; no firm D call. The germline gives CDR1 LNHDA, CDR2 SQIVND (reference sequence). V was clipped by 7 bases and J by 1 base, with 11 bases between them. The CDR3 is 14 residues long.

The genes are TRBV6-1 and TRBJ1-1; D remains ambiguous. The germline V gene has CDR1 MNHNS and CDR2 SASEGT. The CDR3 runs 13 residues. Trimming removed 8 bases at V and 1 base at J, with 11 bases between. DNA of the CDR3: TGTGCCAGCCGTCCATGGGCGAACACTGAAGCTTTCTTT. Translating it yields CASRPWANTEAFF.

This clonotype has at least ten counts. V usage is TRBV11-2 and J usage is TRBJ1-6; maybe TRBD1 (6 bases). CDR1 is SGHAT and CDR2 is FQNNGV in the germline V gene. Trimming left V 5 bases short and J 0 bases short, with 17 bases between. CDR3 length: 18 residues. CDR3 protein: CASSRKTQGSSYNSPLHF. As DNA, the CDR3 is TGTGCCAGCAGCCGTAAGACGCAGGGGAGCTCCTATAATTCACCCCTCCACTTT.

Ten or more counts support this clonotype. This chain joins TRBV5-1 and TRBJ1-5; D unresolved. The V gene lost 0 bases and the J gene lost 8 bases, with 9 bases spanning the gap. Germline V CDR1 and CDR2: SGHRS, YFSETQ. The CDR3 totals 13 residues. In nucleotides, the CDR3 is TGCGCCAGCAGCTTGGACGCGGGAAAGCCCCAGCATTTT. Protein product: CASSLDAGKPQHF.

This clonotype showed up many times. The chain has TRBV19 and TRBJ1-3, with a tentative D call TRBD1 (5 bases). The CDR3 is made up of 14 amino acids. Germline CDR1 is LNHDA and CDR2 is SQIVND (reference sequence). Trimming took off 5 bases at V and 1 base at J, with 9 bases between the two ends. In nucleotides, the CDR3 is TGTGCCAGTAGTCCGGCAGGGTCTGGAAACACCATATATTTT. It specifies CASSPAGSGNTIYF.

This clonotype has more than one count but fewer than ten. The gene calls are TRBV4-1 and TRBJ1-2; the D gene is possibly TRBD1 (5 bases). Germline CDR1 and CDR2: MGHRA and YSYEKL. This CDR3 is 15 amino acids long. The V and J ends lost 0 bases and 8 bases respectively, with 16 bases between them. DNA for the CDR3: TGCGCCAGCAGCCAAGATCGGTTGGGGCAAAGGGGCTACACCTTC. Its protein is CASSQDRLGQRGYTF.

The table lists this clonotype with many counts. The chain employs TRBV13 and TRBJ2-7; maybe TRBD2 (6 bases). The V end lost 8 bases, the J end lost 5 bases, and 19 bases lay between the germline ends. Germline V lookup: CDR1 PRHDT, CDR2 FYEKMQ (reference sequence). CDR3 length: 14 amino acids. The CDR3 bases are TGTGCCAGCCGGTGGACTCCCGCGGGAAACGAGCAGTACTTC. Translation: CASRWTPAGNEQYF.

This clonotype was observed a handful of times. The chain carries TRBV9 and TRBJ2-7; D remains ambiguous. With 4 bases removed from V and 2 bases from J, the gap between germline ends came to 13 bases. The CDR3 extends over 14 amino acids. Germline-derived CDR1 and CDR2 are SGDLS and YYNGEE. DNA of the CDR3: TGTGCCAGCAGCCAAAATTATCTACCCTACGAGCAGTACTTC. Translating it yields CASSQNYLPYEQYF.

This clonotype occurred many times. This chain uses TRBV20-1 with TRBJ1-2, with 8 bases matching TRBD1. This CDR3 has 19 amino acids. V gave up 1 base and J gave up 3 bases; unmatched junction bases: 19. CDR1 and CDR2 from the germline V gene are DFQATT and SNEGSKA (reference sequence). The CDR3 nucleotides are TGCAGTGCTAGAGCCAAAAACGACAGGGGACACTCGAATTACTATGGCTACACCTTC. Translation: CSARAKNDRGHSNYYGYTF.

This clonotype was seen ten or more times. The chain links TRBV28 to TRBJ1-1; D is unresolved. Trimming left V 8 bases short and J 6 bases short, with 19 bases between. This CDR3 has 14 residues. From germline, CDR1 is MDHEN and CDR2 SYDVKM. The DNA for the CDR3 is TGTGCCAGCGGACGACCGACCGAAGTCGCTGAAGCTTTCTTT. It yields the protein CASGRPTEVAEAFF. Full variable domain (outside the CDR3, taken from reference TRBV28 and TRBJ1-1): DVKVTQSSRYLVKRTGEKVFLECVQDMDHENMFWYRQDPGLGLRLIYFSYDVKMKEKGDIPEGYSVSREKKERFSLILESASTNQTSMYLCASGRPTEVAEAFFGQGTRLTVV.

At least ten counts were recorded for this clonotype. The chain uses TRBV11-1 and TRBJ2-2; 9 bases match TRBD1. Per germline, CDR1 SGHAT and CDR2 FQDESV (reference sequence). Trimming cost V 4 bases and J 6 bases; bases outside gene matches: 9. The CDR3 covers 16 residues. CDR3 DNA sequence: TGTGCCAGCAGCTCCCAGGCCGGGACAGGGTCCGGGGAGCTGTTTTTT. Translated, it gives CASSSQAGTGSGELFF. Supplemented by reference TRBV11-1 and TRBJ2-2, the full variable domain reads EAEVAQSPRYKITEKSQAVAFWCDPISGHATLYWYRQILGQGPELLVQFQDESVVDDSQLPKDRFSAERLKGVDSTLKIQPAELGDSAMYLCASSSQAGTGSGELFFGEGSRLTVL.

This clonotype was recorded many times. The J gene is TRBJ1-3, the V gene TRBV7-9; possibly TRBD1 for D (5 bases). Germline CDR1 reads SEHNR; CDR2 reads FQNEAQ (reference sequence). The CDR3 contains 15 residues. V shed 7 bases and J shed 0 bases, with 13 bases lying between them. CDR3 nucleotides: TGTGCCAGCAACCTCGGGGCCATCTCTGGAAACACCATATATTTT. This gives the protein CASNLGAISGNTIYF.

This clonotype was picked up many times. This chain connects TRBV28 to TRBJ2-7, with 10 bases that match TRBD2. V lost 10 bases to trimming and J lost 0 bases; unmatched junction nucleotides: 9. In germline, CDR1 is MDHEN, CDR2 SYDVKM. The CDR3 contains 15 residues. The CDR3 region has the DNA TGTGCCACCTATACTAGCGGGACCCTCTCCTACGAGCAGTACTTC. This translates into CATYTSGTLSYEQYF.

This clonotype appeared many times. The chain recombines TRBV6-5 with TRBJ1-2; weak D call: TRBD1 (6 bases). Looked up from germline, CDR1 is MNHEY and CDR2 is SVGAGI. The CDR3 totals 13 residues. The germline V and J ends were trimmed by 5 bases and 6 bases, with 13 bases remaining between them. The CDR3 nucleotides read TGTGCCAGCAGTCCCACAGGGAACGATGGCTACACCTTC. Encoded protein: CASSPTGNDGYTF.

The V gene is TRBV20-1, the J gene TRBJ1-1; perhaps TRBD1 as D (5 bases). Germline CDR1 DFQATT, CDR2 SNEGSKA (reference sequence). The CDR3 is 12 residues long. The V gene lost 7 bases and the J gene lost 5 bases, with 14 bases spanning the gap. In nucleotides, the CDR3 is TGCAGTGTGGTCCAGGGAGGGACTGAAGCTTTCTTT. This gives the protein CSVVQGGTEAFF.

This CDR3 reads CASSYATNYEQYF. The DNA of the CDR3 is TGTGCCAGCAGTTACGCGACGAACTACGAGCAGTACTTC. The rearrangement uses TRBV6-2 or TRBV6-3 and TRBJ2-7; D gene uncertain. The CDR3 loop spans 13 amino acids. With 2 bases removed from V and 3 bases from J, the gap between germline ends came to 8 bases. Germline CDR1 and CDR2: MNHEY and SVGEGT.

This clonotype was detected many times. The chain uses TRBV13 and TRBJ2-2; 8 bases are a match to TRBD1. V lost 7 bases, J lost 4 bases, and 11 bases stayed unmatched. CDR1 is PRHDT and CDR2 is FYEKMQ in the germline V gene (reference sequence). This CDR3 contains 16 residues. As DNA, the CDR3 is TGTGCCAGCACCCCGGCGGGACAGGTGATCACCGGGGAGCTGTTTTTT. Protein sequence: CASTPAGQVITGELFF.

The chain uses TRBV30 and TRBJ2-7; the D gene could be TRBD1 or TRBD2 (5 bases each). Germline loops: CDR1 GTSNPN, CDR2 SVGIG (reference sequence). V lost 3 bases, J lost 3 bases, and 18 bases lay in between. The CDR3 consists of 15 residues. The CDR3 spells CAWSYQRTGLYEQYF. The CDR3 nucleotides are TGTGCCTGGAGCTATCAGCGGACGGGGCTCTACGAGCAGTACTTC.

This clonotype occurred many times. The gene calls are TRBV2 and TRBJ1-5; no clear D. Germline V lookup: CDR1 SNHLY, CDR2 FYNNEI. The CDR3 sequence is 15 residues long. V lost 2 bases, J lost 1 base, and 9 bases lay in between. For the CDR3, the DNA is TGTGCCAGCAGTGAATTCCCCCCGAGCAATCAGCCCCAGCATTTT. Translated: CASSEFPPSNQPQHF.